This record covers a single T cell receptor beta chain. Its cognate antigen is unknown. Alongside a J-beta primer mix, a sample-barcoded 5' primer served in a second PCR lasting roughly 7 to 11 cycles. From the 5' RACE reads, TCRdb called clonotypes with MiXCR, one entry per CDR3 protein. The table lists about 780,000 distinct CDR3 sequences, roughly 24% of them singletons. CDR1 is SGHRS, CDR2 YFSETQ, per germline. CDR3 length equals 16 residues. V was shortened by 4 bases and J by 0 bases, with 13 bases between the two germline ends. The data stem from a study of blood T cells in healthy people across ages. Study outcomes and limitations: Per million T cells, TCR beta diversity dropped about linearly as age rose.

The same data also contributed to another study, on T cells of mothers and their children. That paper adds: The people who donated were a few healthy Caucasian mothers and their six children. The yield was over 8 million TCR beta CDR3 reads from each mother and approximately 3 million from each child.

Source material: blood. The chain is built from TRBV5-1 and TRBJ1-4, with D perhaps TRBD1 (5 bases). The TCR comes from a boy between 10 and 17 years old in good health. The DNA for the CDR3 is TGCGCCAGCAGCCGGACCGACAGATCAACTAATGAAAAACTGTTTTTT. Protein: CASSRTDRSTNEKLFF.